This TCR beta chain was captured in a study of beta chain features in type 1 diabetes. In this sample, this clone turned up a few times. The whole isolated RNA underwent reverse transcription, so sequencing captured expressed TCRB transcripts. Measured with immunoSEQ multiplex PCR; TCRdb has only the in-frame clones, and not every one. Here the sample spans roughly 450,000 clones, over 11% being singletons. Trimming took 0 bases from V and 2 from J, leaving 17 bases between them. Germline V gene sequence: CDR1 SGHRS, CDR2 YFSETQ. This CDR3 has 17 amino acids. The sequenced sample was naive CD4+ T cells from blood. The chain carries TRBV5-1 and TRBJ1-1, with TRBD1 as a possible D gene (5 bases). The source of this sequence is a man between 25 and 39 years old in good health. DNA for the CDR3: TGCGCCAGCAGCTTGGGCGGGGGACCCAATCGCAACACTGAAGCTTTCTTT. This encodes CASSLGGGPNRNTEAFF.